A single sample gave rise to the 15 T cell receptor beta chains below, sequenced in a study of CD8+ T cells in alopecia areata. After isolation, RNA underwent reverse transcription to generate cDNA as the sequencing template. Clones were sequenced by immunoSEQ multiplex PCR, and TCRdb holds only the in-frame ones, with some missing. The repertoire includes 130,000 to 150,000 clones, around 51% of them detected once, and 0.8% to 1% sits in the top ten. Sequencing used CD4+ T cells sorted from blood, obtained at week 0. The source is a human donor with alopecia areata.

This chain uses TRBV11-2 with TRBJ2-6, with D perhaps matching TRBD2 (6 bases). CDR1 and CDR2 (germline): SGHAT, FQNNGV. V was trimmed by 5 bases and J by 12 bases, leaving 8 bases between them. The CDR3 is 11 residues long. The CDR3 bases are TGTGCCAGCAGCCACGGGAGCGTCCTGACTTTC. It is translated as CASSHGSVLTF.

The rearrangement joins TRBV4-1 to TRBJ1-1; TRBD1 agrees at 9 bases. There are 18 residues in the CDR3. V was clipped by 3 bases and J by 0 bases; unmatched bases: 11. CDR1 and CDR2 (germline): MGHRA, YSYEKL. DNA for the CDR3: TGCGCCAGCAGCCAGAAACCGGGACAGGGACGTGTGAACACTGAAGCTTTCTTT. Its translation: CASSQKPGQGRVNTEAFF.

The chain employs TRBV28 and TRBJ2-7; D is ambiguous. The ends were cut back, 4 bases at V and 7 bases at J, with 11 bases in the middle. The CDR3 is 12 amino acids. Germline V gene data show CDR1 as MDHEN and CDR2 as SYDVKM. CDR3 residues: CASSYRPWEQYF. CDR3 sequence (DNA): TGTGCCAGCAGTTACCGACCTTGGGAGCAGTACTTC.

The rearrangement joins TRBV28 to TRBJ1-5; 7 bases are shared with TRBD1. The CDR3 covers 15 residues. V trimming: 6 bases; J trimming: 7 bases; junction bases outside the gene matches: 12. Germline V CDR1 and CDR2: MDHEN, SYDVKM. CDR3 sequence: CASSRGTAGGQPQHF. The CDR3 DNA follows: TGTGCCAGCAGCCGGGGGACAGCCGGCGGACAGCCCCAGCATTTT.

This sequence joins TRBV30 and TRBJ1-2; 8 nucleotides agree with TRBD1. Germline V lookup: CDR1 GTSNPN, CDR2 SVGIG (reference sequence). This CDR3 spans 11 amino acids. CDR3 loop: CTTSGGFGYTF. CDR3 sequence (DNA): TGTACCACATCAGGGGGCTTTGGCTACACCTTC. Full variable domain (rest looked up from reference TRBV30 and TRBJ1-2): SQTIHQWPATLVQPVGSPLSLECTVEGTSNPNLYWYRQAAGRGLQLLFYSVGIGQISSEVPQNLSASRPQDRQFILSSKKLLLSDSGFYLCTTSGGFGYTFGSGTRLTVV.

The chain has TRBV7-6 and TRBJ1-5; possibly TRBD1 for D (5 bases). The germline gives CDR1 SGHVS, CDR2 FNYEAQ. The length of the CDR3 is 15 residues. Trimming removed 0 bases from V and 4 bases from J, with 10 bases in between. CDR3 sequence (DNA): TGTGCCAGCAGCTTAGCAGGGGCCCCGAATCAGCCCCAGCATTTT. It yields the protein CASSLAGAPNQPQHF.

The V gene is TRBV29-1, the J gene TRBJ1-1; no reliable D call. Between the trimmed V and J ends, which lost 7 bases and 4 bases, there was a span of 19 bases. The germline CDR1 and CDR2 sequences are SQVTM and ANQGSEA. CDR3 length equals 14 residues. CDR3 protein: CSALMSILTTEAFF. CDR3 bases: TGCAGCGCTTTGATGTCTATTTTGACCACTGAAGCTTTCTTT.

A few counts support this clone. This rearrangement joins TRBV11-2 to TRBJ2-7; no clear D. The V gene's germline CDR1 is SGHAT and CDR2 FQNNGV. V shed 2 bases and J shed 1 base, with 3 bases lying between them. The CDR3 extends over 12 amino acids. This chain's CDR3 is CASSLTSYEQYF. DNA of the CDR3: TGTGCCAGCAGCTTAACGTCCTACGAGCAGTACTTC.

The V gene is TRBV30, the J gene TRBJ1-4; possible D gene TRBD1, 5 bases. Germline V gene lookup returns CDR1 GTSNPN and CDR2 SVGIG (reference sequence). The ends were cut back, 4 bases at V and 6 bases at J, with 18 bases in the middle. CDR3 length: 15 amino acids. The CDR3 sequence: CAWTGAGALDEKLFF. CDR3 DNA: TGTGCCTGGACCGGGGCTGGGGCGCTGGATGAAAAACTGTTTTTT.

The table lists this clone with a few counts. The chain carries TRBV30 and TRBJ2-2; 7 bases line up with TRBD2. Germline assignment: CDR1 GTSNPN and CDR2 SVGIG (reference sequence). V lost 5 bases to trimming and J lost 3 bases; unmatched junction nucleotides: 9. This CDR3 has 15 residues. CDR3 coding DNA: TGTGCCTGGGAAACTACTAGCGCTTACACCGGGGAGCTGTTTTTT. This gives the protein CAWETTSAYTGELFF.

J is TRBJ1-2 and V is TRBV9, with D hard to call. Per germline, CDR1 SGDLS and CDR2 YYNGEE. The CDR3 spans 15 residues. V was pared by 3 bases and J by 4 bases, with 16 bases between. In nucleotides, the CDR3 is TGTGCCAGCAGCGGAACGCGAGGGCGACTCTATGGCTACACCTTC. It specifies CASSGTRGRLYGYTF. Full variable domain (rest looked up from reference TRBV9 and TRBJ1-2): DSGVTQTPKHLITATGQRVTLRCSPRSGDLSVYWYQQSLDQGLQFLIQYYNGEERAKGNILERFSAQQFPDLHSELNLSSLELGDSALYFCASSGTRGRLYGYTFGSGTRLTVV.

This clone has only a few counts. The V gene is TRBV29-1, the J gene TRBJ2-3; the match to TRBD2 covers 7 bases. Germline V gene lookup returns CDR1 SQVTM and CDR2 ANQGSEA. The CDR3 runs 13 residues. The V gene end was trimmed by 8 bases and the J gene end by 1 base; junction bases not matched to a gene: 6. The CDR3 region has the DNA TGCAGCCTGGCCGCGGGGGGCACAGATACGCAGTATTTT. This translates into CSLAAGGTDTQYF.

This clone occurred a few times. CDR3 DNA sequence: TGTGCCAGCAGCACTTCAAAGGCAGGGGGCAGAGCTAATGAAAAACTGTTTTTT. The encoded protein is CASSTSKAGGRANEKLFF. The chain combines TRBV11-2 with TRBJ1-4; 8 bases line up with TRBD1. The germline V gene encodes CDR1 SGHAT and CDR2 FQNNGV. The J segment lost 3 bases and the V segment lost 5 bases, leaving 14 bases of the junction unmatched. The CDR3 is 18 residues long.

The chain uses TRBV6-4 and TRBJ1-2, with a possible D match to TRBD1 (5 bases). Looked up from germline, CDR1 is MRHNA and CDR2 is SNTAGT. V was trimmed by 5 bases and J by 3 bases, leaving 10 bases between them. This CDR3 region has 13 residues. CDR3 bases: TGTGCCAGCAGTCCGGGACCCCACTATGGCTACACCTTC. Its protein is CASSPGPHYGYTF.

CDR3 sequence: CSAWDKPYNEQFF. The CDR3 nucleotides are TGCAGCGCGTGGGACAAACCGTACAATGAGCAGTTCTTC. V is TRBV29-1 and J is TRBJ2-1; D is perhaps TRBD1 (6 bases). This CDR3 has 13 residues. The germline V and J ends were trimmed by 7 bases and 4 bases, with 14 bases remaining between them. The germline CDR1 and CDR2 sequences are SQVTM and ANQGSEA.